This TCR beta chain was documented in a study of T-cell reconstitution after alpha-beta-depleted transplantation in children (dated by TCRdb to 2016 to 2017). As for the study more broadly: The study quantitatively tracked T-cell immune reconstitution after TCRalphabeta/CD19-depleted allogeneic hematopoietic cell transplantation in children using TCR repertoire profiling.

As for this clonotype: Its antigen remains unidentified. Per-base qualities were not stored, and no clone one base away is much larger.

What this sample's treatment or condition label stands for: allogeneic hematopoietic cell transplantation with graft depleted of TCRalphabeta T cells and CD19 B cells. Transplant recipients were children who received TCRalphabeta/CD19-depleted allogeneic hematopoietic cell grafts. The germline V gene yields MDHEN for CDR1 and SYDVKM for CDR2. V and J lose 3 bases and 6 bases, and a span of 12 bases separates them. The CDR3 measures 15 amino acids from cysteine to phenylalanine. Only the CDR3 portion is preserved as DNA: 45 bases, with reading frame beginning at the first base. The protocol used for the library was PCR. Sequencing used an Illumina HiSeq 2500. Molecular barcoding was employed in the preparation of TCR libraries, with unique molecular identifiers being used to normalize TCRbeta repertoire quantification. Clones were called with MiXCR by TCRdb after fastp trimmed the public reads at Q25, and only in-frame beta chains were retained. Each record represents a unique CDR3 protein, reported with the most common genes and DNA among its rows. In all, the sample holds over 150,000 distinct CDR3 sequences, and about 7% of those were seen once. The ten largest clones add up to 5% to 6.5% of the sample.

The research as a whole found: Hyperexpanded clone frequencies declined over subsequent months; after one year, T-cell counts and TCRbeta diversity were mostly attributed to newly produced T cells. The apparently early alphabetaT-cell count recovery about two months after transplant was reportedly dependent on only several hundred rapidly expanded clones derived from non-depleted graft cells. In some patients, the high TCRbeta diversity seen at day 60 was put down to recipient T cells and intrathymic progenitors that had survived conditioning.

This receptor was identified in a boy younger than 10 with acute lymphoblastic leukemia, due to receive a stem cell transplant. Sequences were derived from PBMCs, sampled before TCRalphabeta/CD19-depleted stem cell transplant. In this chain, TRBV28 is recombined with TRBJ1-6; no D segment can be confidently identified. The DNA reads as follows: TGTGCCAGCAGTTTCGAGGACCAGGTTAATTCACCCCTCCACTTT. It encodes CASSFEDQVNSPLHF.